This is a list of T cell receptor beta chains from one sample in a study of a mutant IDH1 vaccine in newly diagnosed glioma. Assay used: immunoSEQ multiplex PCR; TCRdb lists only in-frame clones, some missing. The repertoire has over 60,000 clones, about 88% of them found once; the top ten carry 1.9%. No antigen has been assigned to these receptors. Here the sequenced sample was PBMCs, taken from a glioma patient whose treatment included an IDH1 peptide vaccine. Receptors originate from a man aged 35 to 55 with glioma. The CDR3 runs from the conserved cysteine through the conserved F or W. The D gene is left open where the match is weak. Rows give clone size only sometimes, using once, few, many, or a class for an expanded clone.

j_gene	v_gene	d_gene	abundance	CDR3nt	CDR3aa
TRBJ2-3	TRBV5-4	-	-	TGTGCCAGCAGCTTGGCCAGACAGCTGAATACGCAGTATTTT	CASSLARQLNTQYF
TRBJ1-1	TRBV7-9	TRBD1	-	TGTGCCAGCAGCTCCAGACAGGGGAGGACTGAAGCTTTCTTT	CASSSRQGRTEAFF
TRBJ1-5	TRBV6-1	-	once	TGTGCCAGCAGTGCGAGCGGGGCCAATCAGCCCCAGCATTTT	CASSASGANQPQHF
TRBJ1-2	TRBV5-1	TRBD1	-	TGCGCCAGCAGCTTGACCCCCGCCAGGGGGCTTCACTATGGCTACACCTTC	CASSLTPARGLHYGYTF
TRBJ2-2	TRBV19	-	-	TGTGCCAGTAGTAGACCCGGGGAGCTGTTTTTT	CASSRPGELFF
TRBJ2-5	TRBV2	-	-	TGTGCCAGCAGGCTCTGGGGCAGTACAGGATTGCGGACCCAGTACTTC	CASRLWGSTGLRTQYF
TRBJ1-6	TRBV18	-	-	TGTGCCAGCTCACCTGATGGGGGGCTCATAAGGGGGTCACCCCTCCACTTT	CASSPDGGLIRGSPLHF
TRBJ2-3	TRBV28	-	-	TGTGCCAGCTTTAGACTGCCACACATGGATACGCAGTATTTT	CASFRLPHMDTQYF
TRBJ1-2	TRBV5-1	-	-	TGCGCCAGCAGCTTGAGGGACCCTAACTATGGCTACACCTTC	CASSLRDPNYGYTF
TRBJ1-1	TRBV30	-	-	TGTGCCTGGAGACACAACGGAGGGACTGAAGCTTTCTTT	CAWRHNGGTEAFF
TRBJ2-1	TRBV11-1	-	-	TGTGCCAGCAGCAGAGTGGGGGGGGCCCATAATTCCTACAATGAGCAGTTCTTC	CASSRVGGAHNSYNEQFF
TRBJ2-1	TRBV10-1	TRBD1	-	TGCGCCAGCAGTGCAACAGGGGGCCTTTGGGATGAGCAGTTCTTC	CASSATGGLWDEQFF
TRBJ2-7	TRBV4-1	-	-	TGCGCCAGCAGTCGGGACACCAGCTCCTACGAGCAGTACTTC	CASSRDTSSYEQYF
TRBJ1-4	TRBV21-1	-	-	TGTGCCAGGCTTTTCAGGGGGCTAGAAACTAATGAAAAACTGTTTTTT	CARLFRGLETNEKLFF
TRBJ2-1	TRBV5-1	-	-	TGCGCCAGCAGCTTAGGGTTGGCTTTATCCTACAATGAGCAGTTCTTC	CASSLGLALSYNEQFF
TRBJ1-2	TRBV12-5	TRBD1	once	TGTGCTAGTGGTTTGGGGGACAGGGGAAATGGCTACACCTTC	CASGLGDRGNGYTF
TRBJ1-2	TRBV2	-	-	TGTGCCAGCAGTGAAGGGGTCGGGGTACCCTATGGCTACACCTTC	CASSEGVGVPYGYTF
TRBJ2-7	TRBV7-2	TRBD2	-	TGTGCCAGCGCCTTAAGGACTAGCGGGAACAACCGAACCTACGAGCAGTACTTC	CASALRTSGNNRTYEQYF
TRBJ1-5	TRBV28	-	-	TGTGCCAGCACCAGGCCTAGCAATCAGCCCCAGCATTTT	CASTRPSNQPQHF
TRBJ2-5	TRBV19	TRBD1	-	TGTGCCAGTAGTATGGGGACAGAACAAGAGACCCAGTACTTC	CASSMGTEQETQYF
TRBJ2-7	TRBV28	-	-	TGTGCCAGCAGTTTAATGGGGAACAGGGCCGAGCAGTACTTC	CASSLMGNRAEQYF
TRBJ2-3	TRBV5-8	TRBD2	-	TGTGCCAGCAGCTTCGGGACTAGCGGGAGTTTGGATACGCAGTATTTT	CASSFGTSGSLDTQYF
TRBJ1-6	TRBV5-1	-	-	TGCGCCAGCAGCCCCGGACGGAGCTCCTATAATTCACCCCTCCACTTT	CASSPGRSSYNSPLHF
TRBJ2-2	TRBV13	-	-	TGTGCCAGCAGCGTTACCCATCGGGAGCTGTTTTTT	CASSVTHRELFF